Listed here are 4 T cell receptor beta chains from one sample, sequenced in a study of T-cell reconstitution after alpha-beta-depleted transplantation in children. Researchers prepared the TCRbeta library using unique molecular identifiers, the study reports. TCRdb redid the calling of the PCR reads with MiXCR, one entry per CDR3 protein. There are around 600,000 distinct CDR3 sequences in the sample; 20% to 25% occur only once, and 11% to 15% lies in the top ten. The sample here was PBMCs, mostly from graft donor cells, taken 360 days after TCRalphabeta/CD19-depleted stem cell transplant. The receptors shown here come from a boy under three years old who had a stem cell transplant for acute myeloid leukemia, so the T cells may come from the graft donor.

This clonotype was observed many times. The CDR3 region is CASSLLGGPSTGELFF. In DNA, the CDR3 is TGTGCCAGCAGCCTCCTGGGGGGGCCAAGCACCGGGGAGCTGTTTTTT. The V gene is TRBV6-2 or TRBV6-3, the J gene TRBJ2-2; D may be TRBD2 (7 bases). V was cut by 6 bases and J by 4 bases, with 18 bases left in between. Germline CDR1 is MNHEY and CDR2 is SVGEGT. There are 16 residues in the CDR3.

Comment on this clonotype: This could be a read error, since a much larger clone is one nucleotide away. This chain links TRBV7-2 with TRBJ2-7; the D gene is possibly TRBD2 (5 bases). Germline CDR1 is SGHTA and CDR2 is FQGNSA. The CDR3 is made up of 14 amino acids. The CDR3 is CVSSASGSSYEQYF. Written as DNA, the CDR3 is TGTGTCAGCAGCGCCTCGGGGAGCTCCTACGAGCAGTACTTC.

This clonotype was seen repeatedly, ten times or more. The chain is built from TRBV2 and TRBJ2-1; D remains unclear. Germline CDR1 reads SNHLY; CDR2 reads FYNNEI. The CDR3 totals 14 residues. The V and J ends lost 8 bases and 7 bases respectively, with 18 bases between them. The CDR3, as DNA: TGTGCCAGCGATCGCAGATCGCTGGGGAATGAGCAGTTCTTC. Its translation: CASDRRSLGNEQFF.

The table lists this clonotype with a few counts. The V gene is TRBV28, the J gene TRBJ1-2; D is unclear. Trimming pared 5 bases from V and 7 bases from J, leaving 14 bases between. The CDR3 is made up of 13 amino acids. Germline V gene lookup returns CDR1 MDHEN and CDR2 SYDVKM. CDR3 protein: CASSPLSSSGYTF. CDR3 coding DNA: TGTGCCAGCAGTCCATTGAGTAGCTCTGGCTACACCTTC.